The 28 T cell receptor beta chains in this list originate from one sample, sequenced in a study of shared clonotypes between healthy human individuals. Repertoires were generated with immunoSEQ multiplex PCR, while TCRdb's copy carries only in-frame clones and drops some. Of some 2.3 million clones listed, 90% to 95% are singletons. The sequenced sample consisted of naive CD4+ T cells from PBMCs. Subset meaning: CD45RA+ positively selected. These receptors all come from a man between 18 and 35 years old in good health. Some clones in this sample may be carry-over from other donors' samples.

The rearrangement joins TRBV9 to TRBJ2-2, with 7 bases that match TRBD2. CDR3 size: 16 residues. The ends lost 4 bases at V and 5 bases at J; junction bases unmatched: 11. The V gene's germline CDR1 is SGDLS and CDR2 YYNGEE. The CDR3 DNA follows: TGTGCCAGCAGCCCGCCCCCCCTCGGGGGGACCGGGGAGCTGTTTTTT. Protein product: CASSPPPLGGTGELFF.

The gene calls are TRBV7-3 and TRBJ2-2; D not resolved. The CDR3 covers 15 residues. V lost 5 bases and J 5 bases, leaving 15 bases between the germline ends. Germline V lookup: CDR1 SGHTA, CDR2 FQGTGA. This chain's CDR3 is CASSPSSPWTGELFF. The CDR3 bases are TGTGCCAGCAGCCCGAGCTCACCCTGGACCGGGGAGCTGTTTTTT.

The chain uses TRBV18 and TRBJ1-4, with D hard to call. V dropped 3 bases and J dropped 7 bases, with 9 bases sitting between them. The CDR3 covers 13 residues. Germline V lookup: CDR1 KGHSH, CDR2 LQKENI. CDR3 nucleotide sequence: TGTGCCAGCTCACCCAACTTAGGTGAAAAACTGTTTTTT. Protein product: CASSPNLGEKLFF.

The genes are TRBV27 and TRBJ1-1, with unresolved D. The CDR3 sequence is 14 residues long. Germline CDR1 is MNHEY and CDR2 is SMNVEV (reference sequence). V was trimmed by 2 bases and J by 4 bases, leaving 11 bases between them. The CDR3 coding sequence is TGTGCCAGCAGTTTAAGGCCGGTTGGCACTGAAGCTTTCTTT. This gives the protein CASSLRPVGTEAFF.

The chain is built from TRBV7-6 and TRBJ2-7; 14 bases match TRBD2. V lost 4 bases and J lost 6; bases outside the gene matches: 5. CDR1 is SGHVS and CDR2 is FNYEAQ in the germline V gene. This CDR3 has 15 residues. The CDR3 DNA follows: TGTGCCAGCAGCTCGGGACTAGCGGGAGTAGGCGAGCAGTACTTC. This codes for CASSSGLAGVGEQYF.

The CDR3 is CAWSRLAGGIDEQYF. The CDR3 coding sequence is TGTGCCTGGAGCCGACTAGCGGGAGGTATCGACGAGCAGTACTTC. The rearrangement uses TRBV30 and TRBJ2-7, with 13 bases aligning to TRBD2. The trim removed 3 bases at V and 5 bases at J, leaving 7 bases unmatched. The CDR3 contains 15 residues. CDR1 is GTSNPN and CDR2 is SVGIG in the germline V gene (reference sequence). The full variable domain, completed using reference TRBV30 and TRBJ2-7, is SQTIHQWPATLVQPVGSPLSLECTVEGTSNPNLYWYRQAAGRGLQLLFYSVGIGQISSEVPQNLSASRPQDRQFILSSKKLLLSDSGFYLCAWSRLAGGIDEQYFGPGTRLTVT.

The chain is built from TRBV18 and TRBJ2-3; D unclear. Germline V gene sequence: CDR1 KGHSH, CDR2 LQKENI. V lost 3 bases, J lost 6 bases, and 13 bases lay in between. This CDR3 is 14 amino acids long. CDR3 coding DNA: TGTGCCAGCTCACCCTCGTCCCCCTCGGATACGCAGTATTTT. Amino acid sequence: CASSPSSPSDTQYF. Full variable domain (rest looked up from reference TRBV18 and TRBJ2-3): NAGVMQNPRHLVRRRGQEARLRCSPMKGHSHVYWYRQLPEEGLKFMVYLQKENIIDESGMPKERFSAEFPKEGPSILRIQQVVRGDSAAYFCASSPSSPSDTQYFGPGTRLTVL.

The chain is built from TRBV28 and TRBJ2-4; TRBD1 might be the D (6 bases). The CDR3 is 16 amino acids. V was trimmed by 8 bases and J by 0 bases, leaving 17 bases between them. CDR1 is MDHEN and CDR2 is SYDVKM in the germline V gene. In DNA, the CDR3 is TGTGCCAGCCTGACGTGGTGGGGACAAGCCAAAAACATTCAGTACTTC. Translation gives CASLTWWGQAKNIQYF.

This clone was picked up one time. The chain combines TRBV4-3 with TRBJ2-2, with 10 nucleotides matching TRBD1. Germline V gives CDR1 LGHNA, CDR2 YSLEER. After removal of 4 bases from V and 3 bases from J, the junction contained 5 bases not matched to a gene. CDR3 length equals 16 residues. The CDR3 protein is CASSRYGTGDTGELFF. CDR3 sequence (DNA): TGCGCCAGCAGCCGGTATGGGACAGGGGACACCGGGGAGCTGTTTTTT.

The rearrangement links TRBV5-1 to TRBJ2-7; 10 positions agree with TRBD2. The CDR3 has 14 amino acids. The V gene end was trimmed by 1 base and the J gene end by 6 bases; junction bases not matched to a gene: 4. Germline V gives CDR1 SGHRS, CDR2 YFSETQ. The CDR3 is CASSLTSGTLEQYF. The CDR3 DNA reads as TGCGCCAGCAGCTTGACTAGCGGGACTCTCGAGCAGTACTTC.

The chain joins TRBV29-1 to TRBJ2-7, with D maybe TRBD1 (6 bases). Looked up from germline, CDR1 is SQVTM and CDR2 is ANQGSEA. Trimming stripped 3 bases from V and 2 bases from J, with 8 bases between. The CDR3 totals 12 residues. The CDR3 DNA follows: TGCAGCGTTGAGAAGGGGGCCTACGAGCAGTACTTC. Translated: CSVEKGAYEQYF.

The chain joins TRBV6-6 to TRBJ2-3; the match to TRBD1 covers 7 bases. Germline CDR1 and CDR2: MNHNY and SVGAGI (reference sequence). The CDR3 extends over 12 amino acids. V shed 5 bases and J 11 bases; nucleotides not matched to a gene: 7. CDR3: CASSPGQWEQYF. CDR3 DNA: TGTGCCAGCAGTCCGGGACAGTGGGAGCAGTATTTT.

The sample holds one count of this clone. In nucleotides, the CDR3 is TGTGCCAGCAGCAAAGACGGGGCCGGGACAGGGATCCCTCGCCGGTACGAGCAGTACTTC. It yields the protein CASSKDGAGTGIPRRYEQYF. The chain is built from TRBV21-1 and TRBJ2-7; TRBD1 is taken as the D call from the table, unchecked against the DNA. TRBV21-1 is a recognized pseudogene. The length of the CDR3 is 20 residues.

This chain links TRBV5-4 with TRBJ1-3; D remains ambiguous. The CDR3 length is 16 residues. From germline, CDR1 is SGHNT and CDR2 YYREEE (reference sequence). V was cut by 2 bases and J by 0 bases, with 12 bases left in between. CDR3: CASSFNERSSGNTIYF. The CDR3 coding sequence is TGTGCCAGCAGCTTCAACGAGAGGAGCTCTGGAAACACCATATATTTT.

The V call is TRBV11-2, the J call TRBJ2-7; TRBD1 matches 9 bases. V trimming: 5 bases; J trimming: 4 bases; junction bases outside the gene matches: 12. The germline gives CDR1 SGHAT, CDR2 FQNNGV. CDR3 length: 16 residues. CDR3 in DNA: TGTGCCAGCAGCGGCCACCGGGACAGGGTCTCGTACGAGCAGTACTTC. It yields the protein CASSGHRDRVSYEQYF.

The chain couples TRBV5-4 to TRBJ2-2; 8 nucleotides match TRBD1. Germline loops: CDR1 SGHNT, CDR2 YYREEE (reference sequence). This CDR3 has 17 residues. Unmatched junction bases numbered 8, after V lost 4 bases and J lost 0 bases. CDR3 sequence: CASSIGLGQANTGELFF. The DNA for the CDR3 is TGTGCCAGCAGCATAGGGCTGGGACAGGCGAACACCGGGGAGCTGTTTTTT.

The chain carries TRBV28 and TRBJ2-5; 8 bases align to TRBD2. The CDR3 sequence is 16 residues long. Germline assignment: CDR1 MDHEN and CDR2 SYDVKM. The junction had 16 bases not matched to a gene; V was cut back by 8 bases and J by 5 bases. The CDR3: CASSLGGAGVPETQYF. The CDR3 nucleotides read TGTGCCAGCTCTTTAGGAGGAGCGGGAGTCCCCGAGACCCAGTACTTC.

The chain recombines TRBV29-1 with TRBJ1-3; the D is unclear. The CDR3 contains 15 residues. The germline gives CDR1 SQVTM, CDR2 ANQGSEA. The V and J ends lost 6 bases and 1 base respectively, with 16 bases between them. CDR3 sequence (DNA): TGCAGCGTCAAACAGTTTGGTGGGTCTGGAAACACCATATATTTT. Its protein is CSVKQFGGSGNTIYF.

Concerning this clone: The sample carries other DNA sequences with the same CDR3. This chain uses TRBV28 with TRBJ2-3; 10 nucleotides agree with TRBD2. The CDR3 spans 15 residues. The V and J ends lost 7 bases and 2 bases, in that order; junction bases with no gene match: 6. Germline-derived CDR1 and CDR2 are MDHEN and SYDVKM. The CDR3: CASTLAGGFTDTQYF. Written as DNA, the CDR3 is TGTGCCAGCACCTTAGCGGGAGGATTCACAGATACGCAGTATTTT.

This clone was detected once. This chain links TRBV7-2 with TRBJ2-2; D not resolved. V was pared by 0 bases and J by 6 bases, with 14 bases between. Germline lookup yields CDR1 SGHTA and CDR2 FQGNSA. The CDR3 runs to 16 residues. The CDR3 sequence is CASSLAVGRMSGELFF. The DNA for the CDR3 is TGTGCCAGCAGCTTAGCGGTGGGCAGAATGTCCGGGGAGCTGTTTTTT.

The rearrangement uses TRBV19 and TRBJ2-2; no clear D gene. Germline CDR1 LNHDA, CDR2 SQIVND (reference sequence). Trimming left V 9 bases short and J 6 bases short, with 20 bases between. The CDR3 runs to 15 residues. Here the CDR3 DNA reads TGTGCCAGCACTATTTCCCCGGTACTGTCCGGGGAGCTGTTTTTT. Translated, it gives CASTISPVLSGELFF.

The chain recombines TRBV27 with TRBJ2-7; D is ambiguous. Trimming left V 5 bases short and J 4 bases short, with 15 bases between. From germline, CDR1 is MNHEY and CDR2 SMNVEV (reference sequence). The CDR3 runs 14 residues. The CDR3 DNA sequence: TGTGCCAGCAGTCAAAACTCGAGACCTTACGAGCAGTACTTC. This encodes CASSQNSRPYEQYF.

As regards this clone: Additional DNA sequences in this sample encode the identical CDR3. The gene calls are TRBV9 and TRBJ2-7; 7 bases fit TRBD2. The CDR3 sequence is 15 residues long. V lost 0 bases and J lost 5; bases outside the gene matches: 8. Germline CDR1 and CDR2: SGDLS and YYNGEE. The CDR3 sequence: CASSVGLREIDEQYF. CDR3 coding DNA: TGTGCCAGCAGCGTAGGACTGCGGGAGATTGACGAGCAGTACTTC.

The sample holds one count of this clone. In DNA form, the CDR3 reads TGTGCCAGCAGCTTAGATAGACCCCGAGGAAACACCATATATTTT. Amino acid sequence: CASSLDRPRGNTIYF. The chain uses TRBV11-2 and TRBJ1-3, with unresolved D. The V end lost 0 bases, the J end lost 4 bases, and 10 bases lay between the germline ends. In germline, CDR1 is SGHAT, CDR2 FQNNGV. The CDR3 covers 15 residues.

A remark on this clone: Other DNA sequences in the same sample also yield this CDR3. In DNA, the CDR3 is TGTGCCTGGAGGGTAGGAACCCTCGCCACCACTGAAGCTTTCTTT. This gives the protein CAWRVGTLATTEAFF. The chain uses TRBV30 and TRBJ1-1; D ambiguous. The CDR3 is 15 residues long. Trimming shortened V by 3 bases and J by 4 bases, and 18 bases separated the two germline ends. In germline, CDR1 is GTSNPN, CDR2 SVGIG (reference sequence).

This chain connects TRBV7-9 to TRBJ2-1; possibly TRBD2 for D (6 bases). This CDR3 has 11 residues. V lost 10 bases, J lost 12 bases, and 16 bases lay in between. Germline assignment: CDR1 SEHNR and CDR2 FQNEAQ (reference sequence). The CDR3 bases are TGTGCCACGTCGCGGGGCACCTGGCAGTTCTTC. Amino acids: CATSRGTWQFF.

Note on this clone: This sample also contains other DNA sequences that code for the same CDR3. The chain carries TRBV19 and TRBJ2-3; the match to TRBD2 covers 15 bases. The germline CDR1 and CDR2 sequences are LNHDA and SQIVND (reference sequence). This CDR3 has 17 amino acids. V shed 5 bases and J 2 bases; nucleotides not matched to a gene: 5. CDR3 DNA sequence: TGTGCCAGTAGTCCGGGACTAGCGGGAGGTTACACAGATACGCAGTATTTT. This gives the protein CASSPGLAGGYTDTQYF.

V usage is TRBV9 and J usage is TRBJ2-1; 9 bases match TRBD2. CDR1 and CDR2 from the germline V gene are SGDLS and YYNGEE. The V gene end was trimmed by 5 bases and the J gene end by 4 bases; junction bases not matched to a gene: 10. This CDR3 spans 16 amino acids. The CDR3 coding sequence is TGTGCCAGCAGTCGCAACCTAGCGGGACTATACAATGAGCAGTTCTTC. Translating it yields CASSRNLAGLYNEQFF.